Each of the 5 T cell receptor beta chains below was sequenced from the same sample in a study of human T cells and chemical hapten exposure. Regarding time point: pre-sensitization, week 0. Treatment denoted: therapeutic diphenylcyclopropenone sensitization with weekly scalp DPC. In TCRdb, the RACE reads were re-called with MiXCR into one record per CDR3 protein. The table has roughly 380,000 distinct CDR3 sequences, roughly 5% seen once. The starting material was whole blood, obtained in connection with sensitization to the hapten diphenylcyclopropenone (DPC). Receptor source: a woman aged 45-65 years with alopecia areata. Some clones in this sample may be carry-over from other donors' samples.

The chain uses TRBV7-2 and TRBJ2-3; 12 positions agree with TRBD2. Germline CDR1 is SGHTA and CDR2 is FQGNSA. J gave up 0 bases and V 3 bases, and 7 bases lay outside the gene matches. The CDR3 covers 18 residues. The CDR3 region has the DNA TGTGCCAGCAGCTTGGGGAGGACTAGCGGGGTTAGCACAGATACGCAGTATTTT. Protein product: CASSLGRTSGVSTDTQYF.

This clonotype was seen many times. This chain joins TRBV7-9 and TRBJ2-2, with 10 bases that match TRBD2. The CDR3 is 17 amino acids. Germline V gene sequence: CDR1 SEHNR, CDR2 FQNEAQ (reference sequence). The V segment lost 5 bases and the J segment 4 bases; nucleotides outside the gene matches: 10. The CDR3 DNA sequence: TGTGCCAGCAGCGTCCCTACGGGACTAGCGTTCACCGGGGAGCTGTTTTTT. Protein sequence: CASSVPTGLAFTGELFF.

This clonotype has more than one count but fewer than ten. The chain uses TRBV20-1 and TRBJ2-7; 10 bases align to TRBD2. The CDR3 has 16 residues. From germline, CDR1 is DFQATT and CDR2 SNEGSKA (reference sequence). Trimming at V came to 5 bases and at J to 3 bases, leaving 13 bases not matched to a gene. This CDR3 reads CSAEPLGTSVFYEQYF. The CDR3 region has the DNA TGCAGTGCTGAGCCTTTAGGGACTAGCGTCTTCTACGAGCAGTACTTC.

A remark on this clonotype: A read error may explain this, as a much larger clone is one base away. The chain uses TRBV7-6 and TRBJ2-3; no clear D gene. Germline V gene data show CDR1 as SGHVS and CDR2 as FNYEAQ. Trimming pared 7 bases from V and 5 bases from J, leaving 13 bases between. This CDR3 comprises 13 residues. The CDR3 DNA reads TGTGCCAGCATCCTCGTCGGGCAAGATACGCAGTATTTT. Its protein product is CASILVGQDTQYF.

The gene calls are TRBV2 and TRBJ1-2; D uncertain. Germline assignment: CDR1 SNHLY and CDR2 FYNNEI. Trimming took off 4 bases at V and 6 bases at J, with 12 bases between the two ends. This CDR3 contains 13 residues. CDR3 sequence (DNA): TGTGCCAGCAGTGTTGGAACAGTGGATGGCTACACCTTC. Amino acids: CASSVGTVDGYTF.